The 13 T cell receptor beta chains given below trace back to one sample, sequenced in a study of T cell clonality in common variable immunodeficiency. Method: immunoSEQ multiplex PCR; TCRdb's copy keeps in-frame clones and lacks some. The sample is made up of some 39,000 clones, none counted only once. The specimen sequenced was peripheral blood mononuclear cells. These receptors were taken from a person aged 18 to 70 in good health.

A remark on this clone: Read data end 3 residues before the CDR3 end; the end is taken from the germline J gene. The chain employs TRBV6-1 and TRBJ1-1; D perhaps matches TRBD1 (5 bases). CDR3 size: 14 residues. Germline V gives CDR1 MNHNS, CDR2 SASEGT. The V end was cut by 3 bases, the J end by 0 bases, with 8 bases between. The chain's CDR3 is CASSEGGVNTEAFF. CDR3 DNA, as far as it was read: TGTGCCAGCAGTGAGGGGGGAGTGAACACTGAA.

The CDR3 bases that were read are TGTGCCAGCAGCCTACTACCAATGGACAGGGGACGGTCCTACGAG. Translation: CASSLLPMDRGRSYE. Given in full, the CDR3 is CASSLLPMDRGRSYEQYF. The chain employs TRBV7-8 and TRBJ2-7, with 9 bases aligning to TRBD1. The CDR3 is cut off 3 residues early in the read; its end comes from the germline J gene. This CDR3 is built from 18 residues. V shed 5 bases, J shed 1 base, and the junction held 15 bases outside the gene matches. Germline V lookup: CDR1 SGHVS, CDR2 FQNEAQ.

This clone appeared many times. The CDR3 extends 3 residues past the end of the read, so its final part is completed from the germline J gene. The rearrangement uses TRBV18 and TRBJ2-3, with D perhaps TRBD1 (7 bases). V lost 3 bases, J lost 5 bases, and 12 bases lay in between. This CDR3 is built from 14 residues. Germline assignment: CDR1 KGHSH and CDR2 LQKENI. The CDR3 sequence is CASSPGGTEDTQYF. CDR3 bases read: TGTGCCAGCTCACCCGGCGGGACAGAAGATACG.

Turning to this clone: The read ends 3 residues before the CDR3 terminus; that terminus is restored from the germline J gene. The chain combines TRBV2 with TRBJ2-1; 7 bases are a match to TRBD1. CDR3 size: 13 residues. Germline loops: CDR1 SNHLY, CDR2 FYNNEI. V shed 6 bases, J shed 3 bases, and the junction held 2 bases outside the gene matches. This chain's CDR3 is CASSRTGYNEQFF. CDR3 DNA (partial): TGTGCCAGCAGCCGGACAGGCTACAATGAG.

This clone was seen ten or more times. The read ends 3 residues early relative to the CDR3; the germline J gene fills the gap. The chain carries TRBV18 and TRBJ1-6; 8 bases are shared with TRBD1. Germline V gene sequence: CDR1 KGHSH, CDR2 LQKENI. The CDR3 has 15 residues. The V and J ends lost 2 bases and 7 bases, in that order; junction bases with no gene match: 4. CDR3 sequence: CASSPWGQVNSPLHF. CDR3 bases read: TGTGCCAGCTCACCATGGGGACAGGTCAATTCACCC.

This clone was recorded at least ten times. The read halts 3 residues ahead of the CDR3 end, with the missing end drawn from the germline J gene. The gene calls are TRBV7-2 and TRBJ1-1; no definite D call. Deletions cut 5 bases from V and 1 base from J, with 14 bases between. CDR1 and CDR2 (germline): SGHTA, FQGNSA. The CDR3 has 15 amino acids. Partial CDR3 DNA: TGTGCCAGCAGCCGAAGTGACACGGCGAACACTGAA. This sequence encodes CASSRSDTANTE. From start to end, the CDR3 is CASSRSDTANTEAFF.

This clone showed up many times. The read stops 3 residues short of the end of the CDR3; the missing end is completed from the germline J gene. V gene TRBV5-1 combines with J gene TRBJ2-1, with TRBD2 as a possible D gene (5 bases). The V gene lost 0 bases and the J gene lost 8 bases, with 9 bases spanning the gap. In germline, CDR1 is SGHRS, CDR2 YFSETQ. This CDR3 has 13 residues. The covered CDR3 bases are TGCGCCAGCAGCTTGGATCGGGGAGATGAG. Protein: CASSLDRGDE. The full CDR3 protein is CASSLDRGDEQFF.

This clone showed up many times. The CDR3 end falls 3 residues outside the read, so it is completed with the germline J gene. V is TRBV20-1 and J is TRBJ2-7, with D perhaps TRBD2 (6 bases). The CDR3 runs to 14 residues. The germline V gene encodes CDR1 DFQATT and CDR2 SNEGSKA (reference sequence). Trimming stripped 6 bases from V and 4 bases from J, with 19 bases between. Partial CDR3 DNA: TGCAGTGCAAAAGGGACTCGGGGATTTTACGAG. Translated, it gives CSAKGTRGFYE. The full-length CDR3 reads as CSAKGTRGFYEQYF.

This clone has ten or more counts. The sequenced fragment ends 3 residues before the CDR3 boundary, so the rest is inferred from the germline J gene. The chain couples TRBV20-1 to TRBJ2-1; 7 positions agree with TRBD2. From germline, CDR1 is DFQATT and CDR2 SNEGSKA (reference sequence). CDR3 size: 12 residues. V dropped 5 bases and J dropped 9; count of bases not matched to a gene: 7. The CDR3 DNA, read in part, is TGCAGTGCTGGGGGGGGAAGGAGTGAG. Amino acid sequence: CSAGGGRSE. The entire CDR3 reads CSAGGGRSEQFF.

This clone has ten or more counts. The read gets to within 3 residues of the CDR3 end, and the germline J gene fills in the rest. The V call is TRBV19, the J call TRBJ1-1; D is ambiguous. V was shortened by 4 bases and J by 5 bases, with 14 bases between the two germline ends. The germline V gene has CDR1 LNHDA and CDR2 SQIVND (reference sequence). The CDR3 runs to 14 residues. The CDR3 reads CASSKEGVRTEAFF. The DNA read from the CDR3 is TGTGCCAGTAGTAAAGAGGGCGTGAGAACTGAA.

This clone rates as medium-sized (0.01 to 0.1%). The CDR3 is cut off 3 residues early in the read; its end comes from the germline J gene. The V gene is TRBV12-3 or TRBV12-4, the J gene TRBJ2-6, with D possibly TRBD2 on 5 matching bases. This CDR3 has 19 residues. The ends were cut back, 3 bases at V and 0 bases at J, with 18 bases in the middle. CDR3 in amino acids: CASSFNPDTEGSGANVLTF. The CDR3 DNA, read in part, is TGTGCCAGCAGTTTCAACCCTGACACAGAGGGCTCTGGGGCCAACGTC.

This clone was counted ten times or more. The CDR3 goes on 3 residues after the read ends, and that part is filled in from the germline J gene. The chain is built from TRBV19 and TRBJ2-7; 8 bases match TRBD2. Trimming removed 10 bases from V and 1 base from J; junction bases left unmatched: 15. From germline, CDR1 is LNHDA and CDR2 SQIVND (reference sequence). This CDR3 is built from 16 residues. CDR3 bases read: TGTGCCAAATCGGCCCTTTTAAGCGGGAGATCCTACGAG. Encoded protein: CAKSALLSGRSYE. In full, the CDR3 reads CAKSALLSGRSYEQYF.

This clone showed up just a few times. The DNA ends 3 residues before the CDR3 does, and the rest of the CDR3 is filled in from the germline J gene. The J gene is TRBJ1-2, the V gene TRBV5-6; 8 bases are a match to TRBD1. Looked up from germline, CDR1 is SGHDT and CDR2 is YYEEEE. This CDR3 region has 14 residues. Incomplete CDR3 DNA: TGTGCCAGCGGTTCGCGGCAGGGGGCCGATACC. It encodes CASGSRQGADT. The entire CDR3 reads CASGSRQGADTYTF. The full variable domain, its missing parts supplied by reference TRBV5-6 and TRBJ1-2, is DAGVTQSPTHLIKTRGQQVTLRCSPKSGHDTVSWYQQALGQGPQFIFQYYEEEERQRGNFPDRFSGHQFPNYSSELNVNALLLGDSALYLCASGSRQGADTYTFGSGTRLTVV.